Below, 20 T cell receptor beta chains from the same sample are listed, as sequenced in a study of blood T cell repertoires in COVID-19 (dated by TCRdb to 2020 to 2022). Receptor libraries were prepared by the immunoSEQ multiplex PCR assay. Entries here come from immuneACCESS through TCRdb and include only in-frame sequences with V and J called. Some clones fail to appear in such tables; in the studies checked, an unresolved V gene covers under half of the shortfall, and the cause of the remainder is unknown. In all, the sample holds some 270,000 clones, and 80% to 90% of those were seen once. Around 4.6% of the sample goes to the ten largest clones. Sequenced: peripheral blood. The receptors originated from a woman aged 40 to 49 who had recovered from COVID-19.

This clone was found a few times. The rearrangement joins TRBV19 to TRBJ1-5; 7 bases match TRBD1. The CDR3 runs 16 residues. V was pared by 7 bases and J by 6 bases, with 15 bases of the junction left unmatched. Germline-derived CDR1 and CDR2 are LNHDA and SQIVND (reference sequence). For the CDR3, the DNA is TGTGCCAGTACCTCTGGGGGGTCAGCAGGGGGTCAGCCCCAGCATTTT. Protein product: CASTSGGSAGGQPQHF.

The chain carries TRBV11-3 and TRBJ2-2; D is possibly TRBD2 (5 bases). Germline V lookup: CDR1 SGHNT, CDR2 YENEEA. The CDR3 sequence is 14 residues long. V gave up 5 bases and J gave up 7 bases, with 14 bases separating them. CDR3 nucleotide sequence: TGTGCCAGCAGCGATTACAGCGGTGGCGGGGAGCTGTTTTTT. This sequence encodes CASSDYSGGGELFF.

The chain has TRBV7-3 and TRBJ1-2; D gene ambiguous. Trimming left V 5 bases short and J 6 bases short, with 13 bases between. The germline gives CDR1 SGHTA, CDR2 FQGTGA. The CDR3 is 13 amino acids. CDR3 region: CASSLSYGDGYTF. Written as DNA, the CDR3 is TGTGCCAGCAGCCTCTCTTATGGAGATGGCTACACCTTC.

CDR3 region: CASSSATGGFQPQHF. In DNA, the CDR3 is TGTGCCAGCAGTTCCGCGACAGGGGGTTTTCAGCCCCAGCATTTT. This chain joins TRBV6-5 and TRBJ1-5; TRBD1 matches at 9 bases. The CDR3 is made up of 15 amino acids. V trimming: 4 bases; J trimming: 6 bases; junction bases outside the gene matches: 7. The germline CDR1 and CDR2 sequences are MNHEY and SVGAGI.

V gene TRBV27 combines with J gene TRBJ1-5; D remains unclear. This CDR3 is built from 13 residues. The ends were cut back, 4 bases at V and 4 bases at J, with 8 bases in the middle. Per germline, CDR1 MNHEY and CDR2 SMNVEV (reference sequence). CDR3 loop: CASSWRPNQPQHF. CDR3 coding DNA: TGTGCCAGCAGTTGGAGGCCAAATCAGCCCCAGCATTTT.

The V and J genes are TRBV3-1 (or the pseudogene TRBV3-2) and TRBJ2-1, with TRBD2 identical over 11 bases. The CDR3 runs 18 residues. Trimming removed 4 bases from V and 5 bases from J; junction bases left unmatched: 13. Germline V CDR1 and CDR2: LGHDT, YNNKEL (reference sequence). CDR3 in DNA: TGTGCCAGCAGCCCATACATTAGCGGGGGGGTGTTCGACAATGAGCAGTTCTTC. Translation: CASSPYISGGVFDNEQFF.

The CDR3 DNA reads TGCGCCAGCAGCTTGACAGGGGGAGACACAGATACGCAGTATTTT. Its protein product is CASSLTGGDTDTQYF. The chain links TRBV5-1 to TRBJ2-3; 8 nucleotides match TRBD1. J was trimmed by 2 bases and V by 1 base; bases with no gene match: 3. Germline V gene lookup returns CDR1 SGHRS and CDR2 YFSETQ. This CDR3 has 15 residues. The full variable domain, completed using reference TRBV5-1 and TRBJ2-3, is KAGVTQTPRYLIKTRGQQVTLSCSPISGHRSVSWYQQTPGQGLQFLFEYFSETQRNKGNFPGRFSGRQFSNSRSEMNVSTLELGDSALYLCASSLTGGDTDTQYFGPGTRLTVL.

This clone has more than one count but fewer than ten. This chain links TRBV19 with TRBJ1-5; 7 bases are a match to TRBD1. CDR1 LNHDA and CDR2 SQIVND come from the germline V gene (reference sequence). J gave up 11 bases and V 3 bases, and 10 bases lay outside the gene matches. The CDR3 runs to 14 residues. The CDR3 is CASSIGQESATQHF. The CDR3 DNA sequence: TGTGCCAGTAGTATCGGACAGGAATCAGCGACCCAGCATTTT.

CDR3: CSASPARLAGAQETQYF. The CDR3 nucleotides are TGCAGTGCTAGTCCCGCACGACTAGCGGGAGCTCAAGAGACCCAGTACTTC. The V and J genes are TRBV20-1 and TRBJ2-5; 12 nucleotides align to TRBD2. Germline loops: CDR1 DFQATT, CDR2 SNEGSKA (reference sequence). The CDR3 runs to 17 residues. V gave up 3 bases and J gave up 2 bases; unmatched junction bases: 10.

V usage is TRBV7-9 and J usage is TRBJ2-5; the match to TRBD2 covers 9 bases. The germline CDR1 and CDR2 sequences are SEHNR and FQNEAQ (reference sequence). CDR3 length: 15 amino acids. Trimming at V came to 1 base and at J to 5 bases, leaving 5 bases not matched to a gene. This chain's CDR3 is CASSLGGGAWETQYF. The CDR3 bases are TGTGCCAGCAGCTTAGGCGGGGGGGCCTGGGAGACCCAGTACTTC.

The rearrangement joins TRBV7-2 to TRBJ2-1; the match to TRBD2 covers 12 bases. There are 17 residues in the CDR3. Germline CDR1 SGHTA, CDR2 FQGNSA. V was clipped by 2 bases and J by 3 bases; unmatched bases: 5. CDR3 residues: CASSLSLAGGNYNEQFF. Written as DNA, the CDR3 is TGTGCCAGCAGCTTAAGCCTAGCGGGGGGGAACTACAATGAGCAGTTCTTC.

CDR3 nucleotides: TGTGCCTGGAGTGTCAGCGGGGGCGGCTACACCTTC. Translating gives CAWSVSGGGYTF. V usage is TRBV30 and J usage is TRBJ1-2; tentatively, D is TRBD1 (6 bases). V was shortened by 0 bases and J by 8 bases, with 10 bases between the two germline ends. Germline assignment: CDR1 GTSNPN and CDR2 SVGIG (reference sequence). This CDR3 is 12 amino acids long.

The rearrangement joins TRBV28 to TRBJ1-1; no clear D. Germline V lookup: CDR1 MDHEN, CDR2 SYDVKM. The CDR3 has 14 residues. Trimming took 2 bases from V and 6 from J, leaving 13 bases between them. The CDR3, as DNA: TGTGCCAGCAGTTTACCCACACATTTCGCTGAAGCTTTCTTT. Its translation: CASSLPTHFAEAFF.

The rearrangement uses TRBV29-1 and TRBJ1-1; perhaps TRBD1 as D (6 bases). The CDR3 covers 12 residues. Trimming left V 7 bases short and J 1 base short, with 10 bases between. Germline CDR1 SQVTM, CDR2 ANQGSEA. CDR3 sequence reads: CSGGHQNTEAFF. CDR3 coding DNA: TGCAGCGGGGGACACCAGAACACTGAAGCTTTCTTT.

The chain is built from TRBV7-6 and TRBJ2-2, with 7 bases fitting TRBD1. Trimming at V came to 4 bases and at J to 6 bases, leaving 8 bases not matched to a gene. The CDR3 covers 15 residues. Germline values: CDR1 SGHVS, CDR2 FNYEAQ. CDR3 sequence (DNA): TGTGCCAGCAGCTCCGAAACAGGGGTTGCCGGGGAGCTGTTTTTT. It translates to CASSSETGVAGELFF. Looking up the rest from reference TRBV7-6 and TRBJ2-2 gives the full variable domain: GAGVSQSPRYKVTKRGQDVALRCDPISGHVSLYWYRQALGQGPEFLTYFNYEAQQDKSGLPNDRFSAERPEGSISTLTIQRTEQRDSAMYRCASSSETGVAGELFFGEGSRLTVL.

V and J are TRBV30 and TRBJ1-1, with D hard to call. Trimming took 5 bases from V and 4 from J, leaving 14 bases between them. Germline CDR1 is GTSNPN and CDR2 is SVGIG (reference sequence). CDR3 length: 13 amino acids. The CDR3 loop reads CAWCPGLITEAFF. CDR3 nucleotide sequence: TGTGCCTGGTGTCCCGGTCTTATCACTGAAGCTTTCTTT. Drawing the rest from reference TRBV30 and TRBJ1-1, the complete variable domain is SQTIHQWPATLVQPVGSPLSLECTVEGTSNPNLYWYRQAAGRGLQLLFYSVGIGQISSEVPQNLSASRPQDRQFILSSKKLLLSDSGFYLCAWCPGLITEAFFGQGTRLTVV.

The chain links TRBV4-1 to TRBJ2-4; TRBD2 might be the D (6 bases). This CDR3 has 18 residues. Germline CDR1 is MGHRA and CDR2 is YSYEKL. V lost 1 base and J lost 0, with 16 bases in between. CDR3 DNA: TGCGCCAGCAGCCAAGTATTAATAGGGACTTTAGCCAAAAACATTCAGTACTTC. Encoded protein: CASSQVLIGTLAKNIQYF.

This chain uses TRBV20-1 with TRBJ2-7; D possibly corresponds to TRBD1 (6 bases). Trimming cost V 6 bases and J 5 bases, with 11 bases left between them. Per the germline V gene, CDR1 is DFQATT and CDR2 is SNEGSKA (reference sequence). The CDR3 sequence is 11 residues long. The CDR3 sequence is CSALDSHEQYF. CDR3 coding DNA: TGCAGTGCCCTGGACAGCCACGAGCAGTACTTC.

This sequence joins TRBV10-3 and TRBJ1-2; TRBD1 matches 7 bases. There are 14 residues in the CDR3. Trimming removed 4 bases from V and 0 bases from J; junction bases left unmatched: 2. The germline CDR1 and CDR2 sequences are ENHRY and SYGVKD. The CDR3 sequence: CAISGTGANYGYTF. Here the CDR3 DNA reads TGTGCCATCAGTGGGACAGGAGCTAACTATGGCTACACCTTC.

V and J are TRBV19 and TRBJ2-4, with 7 nucleotides matching TRBD2. The CDR3 contains 14 residues. Germline values: CDR1 LNHDA, CDR2 SQIVND (reference sequence). The J segment lost 9 bases and the V segment lost 0 bases, leaving 5 bases of the junction unmatched. The CDR3 region is CASSIDRGGTIQYF. The CDR3 DNA follows: TGTGCCAGTAGTATAGATCGGGGAGGGACCATTCAGTACTTC.